Each of the 9 T cell receptor beta chains below was sequenced from the same sample in a study of Graves' ophthalmopathy and Graves' hyperthyroidism. Amplification targeted the TCR beta CDR3 regions, with RNA transcripts as the source material. An opening RT-PCR round employed HTBI primers and preceded a second-round multiplex PCR. MiXCR was run by TCRdb on the multiplex PCR reads, yielding one entry per CDR3 protein. Of roughly 500,000 distinct CDR3 sequences detected, 13% to 15% appear once; the ten largest clones hold 8% to 10%. Material: blood. All receptors come from a woman in her twenties or thirties with Graves' ophthalmopathy.

The sample holds a few counts of this clonotype. The chain recombines TRBV19 with TRBJ2-2, with D unresolved. The CDR3 runs to 14 residues. Germline lookup yields CDR1 LNHDA and CDR2 SQIVND (reference sequence). Trimming cost V 6 bases and J 0 bases, with 8 bases left between them. CDR3 sequence (DNA): TGTGCCAGTAGCCTAATCGCGAACACCGGGGAGCTGTTTTTT. Amino acid sequence: CASSLIANTGELFF.

About this clonotype: A much larger clone lies one base from this, so it may be a read error. The J gene is TRBJ2-7, the V gene TRBV7-8; D ambiguous. The CDR3 is 13 residues long. Germline CDR1 reads SGHVS; CDR2 reads FQNEAQ. The CDR3 loop reads CVSSLNTLYEQYF. The CDR3 DNA reads TGTGTCAGCAGCTTAAACACGCTCTACGAGCAGTACTTC.

This clonotype is a singleton in its sample. V is TRBV7-2 and J is TRBJ2-5; tentatively, D is TRBD1 or TRBD2 (6 bases each). CDR1 and CDR2 (germline): SGHTA, FQGNSA. V lost 0 bases, J lost 5 bases, and 19 bases lay in between. The length of the CDR3 is 17 residues. In DNA form, the CDR3 reads TGTGCCAGCAGCTTAGCTGGGGGGCAATTTGGCGGGGAGACCCAGTACTTC. This translates into CASSLAGGQFGGETQYF. Filled out from reference TRBV7-2 and TRBJ2-5, the complete variable domain reads GAGVSQSPSNKVTEKGKDVELRCDPISGHTALYWYRQSLGQGLEFLIYFQGNSAPDKSGLPSDRFSAERTGGSVSTLTIQRTQQEDSAVYLCASSLAGGQFGGETQYFGPGTRLLVL.

V and J are TRBV5-1 and TRBJ1-1, with a weak D call TRBD1 (6 bases). Trimming left V 0 bases short and J 0 bases short, with 12 bases between. The CDR3 totals 16 residues. Germline V gene lookup returns CDR1 SGHRS and CDR2 YFSETQ. Here the CDR3 reads CASSLGGGSVNTEAFF. CDR3 in DNA: TGCGCCAGCAGCTTGGGGGGGGGCTCAGTGAACACTGAAGCTTTCTTT.

Ten or more counts support this clonotype. This chain uses TRBV29-1 with TRBJ1-1; 7 nucleotides align to TRBD1. The CDR3 extends over 12 amino acids. Germline lookup yields CDR1 SQVTM and CDR2 ANQGSEA. V was pared by 8 bases and J by 9 bases, with 12 bases of the junction left unmatched. The CDR3 loop reads CSSEKGGSKAFF. DNA of the CDR3: TGCAGCAGCGAGAAAGGGGGCAGTAAAGCTTTCTTT.

There are many counts of this clonotype. The rearrangement links TRBV6-2 or TRBV6-3 to TRBJ1-5, with D maybe TRBD1 (6 bases). V shed 6 bases and J shed 9 bases, with 21 bases lying between them. Germline V gives CDR1 MNHEY, CDR2 SVGEGT. The CDR3 is made up of 15 amino acids. CDR3 region: CASRVTGRWGPPQHF. CDR3 in DNA: TGTGCCAGCAGGGTGACAGGCCGTTGGGGGCCGCCCCAGCATTTT.

The chain couples TRBV6-1 to TRBJ2-7; 11 bases are a match to TRBD2. The CDR3 spans 15 residues. CDR1 MNHNS and CDR2 SASEGT come from the germline V gene. Losses at the gene ends were 0 bases for V and 2 bases for J; bases not matched to a gene: 0. The CDR3 DNA reads TGTGCCAGCAGTGAAGCGACTAGCGGGGCCTACGAGCAGTACTTC. It is translated as CASSEATSGAYEQYF.

This clonotype has a count of ten or more. V gene TRBV28 combines with J gene TRBJ1-1; the D gene is possibly TRBD1 (6 bases). V gave up 3 bases and J gave up 4 bases, with 21 bases separating them. Germline V gene lookup returns CDR1 MDHEN and CDR2 SYDVKM. The CDR3 has 17 residues. The CDR3 region has the DNA TGTGCCAGCAGTTTCGTTAGGGGGGGAGTAGGAGTCACTGAAGCTTTCTTT. It specifies CASSFVRGGVGVTEAFF.

The table lists this clonotype with many counts. The chain uses TRBV28 and TRBJ1-2, with a weak D call TRBD1 (5 bases). The V end lost 3 bases, the J end lost 0 bases, and 8 bases lay between the germline ends. The V gene's germline CDR1 is MDHEN and CDR2 SYDVKM. The CDR3 totals 14 residues. CDR3 sequence reads: CASSLGTSNYGYTF. As DNA, the CDR3 is TGTGCCAGCAGTTTGGGGACCTCTAACTATGGCTACACCTTC.